This TCR beta chain was identified in a study of cytomegalovirus exposure and HLA in healthy donors. This CDR3 region has 20 residues. In germline, CDR1 is SGHVS, CDR2 FQNEAQ. V lost 1 base, J lost 0 bases, and 14 bases stayed unmatched. Study-wide findings and caveats: By HLA locus, TCR association rates varied in a later analysis, with DRB1 showing the most and HLA-C the fewest.

In the case of this clone: As yet, its antigen is unknown.

PCR employed 60 Vbeta and 13 Jbeta primers. Using immunoSEQ multiplex PCR, the repertoire was profiled, and TCRdb retains in-frame clones only, with some absent. The sample lists 95,000 to 130,000 clones; approximately 70% were seen once. Source material: PBMCs. The V call is TRBV7-8, the J call TRBJ2-1; 8 positions match TRBD2. The source is a woman in her thirties or forties in good health and CMV-seropositive. CDR3 DNA: TGTGCCAGCAGCTTAGTTTCCGGCGGGAGGACGACGGCCTCCTACAATGAGCAGTTCTTC. Amino acid sequence: CASSLVSGGRTTASYNEQFF.